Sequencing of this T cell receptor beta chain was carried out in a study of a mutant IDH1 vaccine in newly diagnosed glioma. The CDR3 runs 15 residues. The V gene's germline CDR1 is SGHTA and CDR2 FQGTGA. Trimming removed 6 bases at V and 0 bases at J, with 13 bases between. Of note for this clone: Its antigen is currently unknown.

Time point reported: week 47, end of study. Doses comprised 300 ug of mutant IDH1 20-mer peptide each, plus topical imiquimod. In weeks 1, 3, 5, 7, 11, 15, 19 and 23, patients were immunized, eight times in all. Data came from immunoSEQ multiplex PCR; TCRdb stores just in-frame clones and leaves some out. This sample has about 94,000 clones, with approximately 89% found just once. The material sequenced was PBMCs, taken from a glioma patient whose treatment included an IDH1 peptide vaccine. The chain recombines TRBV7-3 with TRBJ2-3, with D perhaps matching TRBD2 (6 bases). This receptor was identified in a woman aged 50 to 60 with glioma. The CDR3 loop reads CASSSGAPSTDTQYF. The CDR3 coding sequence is TGTGCCAGCAGTTCGGGAGCCCCGAGCACAGATACGCAGTATTTT.